The 21 T cell receptor beta chains listed next were all sequenced from one sample in a study of cytomegalovirus exposure and HLA in healthy donors (dated by TCRdb to the late 2010s). Library generation was performed with the immunoSEQ multiplex PCR assay. TCRdb obtained this table from immuneACCESS and retained in-frame rearrangements with V and J assigned. These tables miss some clones; where compared with another copy, unresolved V genes account for less than half of the shortfall, and the remainder is unexplained. The sample has some 340,000 clones on record, 87% of them singletons. Jointly, the top ten make up roughly 1.2% of the sample. Sequenced material: PBMCs. These receptors were obtained from a woman aged 25-40 years in good health and CMV-seropositive.

This clone was seen just once. The chain joins TRBV5-1 to TRBJ2-3; possible D gene TRBD2, 6 bases. CDR1 and CDR2 (germline): SGHRS, YFSETQ. This CDR3 has 15 residues. The V and J ends lost 2 bases and 0 bases respectively, with 10 bases between them. The CDR3 DNA sequence: TGCGCCAGCAGCTTTGCGGGGTCTAGCACAGATACGCAGTATTTT. This codes for CASSFAGSSTDTQYF.

The rearrangement links TRBV6-5 to TRBJ2-7; D might be TRBD2 (6 bases). V was cut by 7 bases and J by 1 base, with 17 bases left in between. The CDR3 loop spans 15 amino acids. In germline, CDR1 is MNHEY, CDR2 SVGAGI. CDR3 nucleotide sequence: TGTGCCAGCACCTCCCTCGGGGGTCGGTCCTACGAGCAGTACTTC. The encoded protein is CASTSLGGRSYEQYF.

This chain uses TRBV4-2 with TRBJ2-3; 12 positions match TRBD2. This CDR3 is 17 amino acids long. Germline V lookup: CDR1 LGHNA, CDR2 YNFKEQ. The trim removed 0 bases at V and 4 bases at J, leaving 5 bases unmatched. The CDR3 DNA is TGTGCCAGCAGCCAAGAACCTAGCGGGAGGGGTGCAGATACGCAGTATTTT. Protein sequence: CASSQEPSGRGADTQYF.

The chain recombines TRBV9 with TRBJ2-7; 9 nucleotides match TRBD2. This CDR3 region has 14 residues. The ends lost 4 bases at V and 3 bases at J; junction bases unmatched: 5. CDR1 and CDR2 from the germline V gene are SGDLS and YYNGEE. The CDR3 DNA follows: TGTGCCAGCAGCCCAGCGGGGGGATTCTACGAGCAGTACTTC. Protein product: CASSPAGGFYEQYF.

The chain links TRBV5-4 to TRBJ2-5; TRBD1 is a possible D gene (6 bases). V dropped 4 bases and J dropped 5 bases, with 18 bases sitting between them. CDR3 length equals 15 residues. Per germline, CDR1 SGHNT and CDR2 YYREEE (reference sequence). The CDR3 spells CASSTVRGEHETQYF. In DNA form, the CDR3 reads TGTGCCAGCAGCACGGTCAGGGGTGAACACGAGACCCAGTACTTC.

V is TRBV15 and J is TRBJ2-5; either TRBD1 or TRBD2 may fit D (7 bases each). The V and J ends lost 4 bases and 5 bases respectively, with 29 bases between them. Germline lookup yields CDR1 LNHNV and CDR2 YYDKDF (reference sequence). This CDR3 has 19 amino acids. DNA of the CDR3: TGTGCCACCAGCATGACGCCGGGCAGGGGGGGATCAGCTGGGGAGACCCAGTACTTC. Translating it yields CATSMTPGRGGSAGETQYF.

This rearrangement joins TRBV9 to TRBJ2-7, with 10 bases identical to TRBD2. This CDR3 has 18 residues. V gave up 0 bases and J gave up 1 base; unmatched junction bases: 10. Germline CDR1 is SGDLS and CDR2 is YYNGEE. The CDR3 region is CASSVGDSGRTRSYEQYF. CDR3 nucleotide sequence: TGTGCCAGCAGCGTAGGAGATAGCGGGAGGACTAGGTCCTACGAGCAGTACTTC.

CDR3 loop: CAWSAHPYEQFF. CDR3 bases: TGTGCCTGGAGTGCCCACCCCTATGAGCAGTTCTTC. This chain uses TRBV30 with TRBJ2-1; no definite D call. The CDR3 is 12 residues long. Looked up from germline, CDR1 is GTSNPN and CDR2 is SVGIG (reference sequence). V lost 1 base, J lost 8 bases, and 9 bases lay in between. Filled out from reference TRBV30 and TRBJ2-1, the complete variable domain reads SQTIHQWPATLVQPVGSPLSLECTVEGTSNPNLYWYRQAAGRGLQLLFYSVGIGQISSEVPQNLSASRPQDRQFILSSKKLLLSDSGFYLCAWSAHPYEQFFGPGTRLTVL.

This clone was counted once. This chain joins TRBV4-3 and TRBJ2-6; the D gene is possibly TRBD1 (6 bases). V lost 3 bases and J lost 1, with 13 bases in between. CDR3 length: 17 residues. From germline, CDR1 is LGHNA and CDR2 YSLEER. CDR3: CASSQDSGTSGANVLTF. CDR3 coding DNA: TGCGCCAGCAGCCAGGACTCTGGGACATCTGGGGCCAACGTCCTGACTTTC.

V is TRBV7-3 and J is TRBJ2-1; 11 positions agree with TRBD2. CDR1 is SGHTA, CDR2 FQGTGA, per germline. Germline trimming cut 1 base from V and 7 bases from J; bases unmatched to any gene: 6. The CDR3 is made up of 16 amino acids. The CDR3 DNA follows: TGTGCCAGCAGCTTAAGGGGACCTAGCGGGGGGAATGAGCAGTTCTTC. It translates to CASSLRGPSGGNEQFF. Looking up the rest from reference TRBV7-3 and TRBJ2-1 gives the full variable domain: GAGVSQTPSNKVTEKGKYVELRCDPISGHTALYWYRQSLGQGPEFLIYFQGTGAADDSGLPNDRFFAVRPEGSVSTLKIQRTERGDSAVYLCASSLRGPSGGNEQFFGPGTRLTVL.

The chain combines TRBV5-4 with TRBJ2-7; 8 bases are a match to TRBD2. Germline V lookup: CDR1 SGHNT, CDR2 YYREEE (reference sequence). The CDR3 spans 15 residues. The junction had 7 bases not matched to a gene; V was cut back by 5 bases and J by 0 bases. The CDR3 DNA sequence: TGTGCCAGCAGTAGGGAGCGGGGGCCCTCCTACGAGCAGTACTTC. It codes for CASSRERGPSYEQYF. Complete variable domain (other parts from reference TRBV5-4 and TRBJ2-7): ETGVTQSPTHLIKTRGQQVTLRCSSQSGHNTVSWYQQALGQGPQFIFQYYREEENGRGNFPPRFSGLQFPNYSSELNVNALELDDSALYLCASSRERGPSYEQYFGPGTRLTVT.

The chain has TRBV2 and TRBJ1-6; D is unclear. The germline V gene encodes CDR1 SNHLY and CDR2 FYNNEI. The CDR3 covers 13 residues. V lost 5 bases, J lost 9 bases, and 11 bases lay in between. DNA for the CDR3: TGTGCCAGCAGTCCGGCCCGGGGTTCACCCCTCCACTTT. Amino acid sequence: CASSPARGSPLHF.

V is TRBV9 and J is TRBJ2-3; 9 bases match TRBD2. CDR3 length: 15 amino acids. CDR1 is SGDLS and CDR2 is YYNGEE in the germline V gene. With 0 bases clipped from V and 9 bases from J, the junction kept 8 bases outside the gene matches. Here the CDR3 DNA reads TGTGCCAGCAGCGTAGACGGCGGGGGGGCCTCAACGCAGTATTTT. Translation gives CASSVDGGGASTQYF.

This sequence joins TRBV4-1 and TRBJ2-5; 11 nucleotides match TRBD2. The CDR3 contains 14 residues. The germline gives CDR1 MGHRA, CDR2 YSYEKL. V shed 5 bases and J 5 bases; nucleotides not matched to a gene: 4. This chain's CDR3 is CASSKLAGVETQYF. The CDR3 DNA is TGCGCCAGCAGCAAACTAGCGGGAGTTGAGACCCAGTACTTC.

The chain employs TRBV9 and TRBJ2-3; 8 nucleotides agree with TRBD2. The CDR3 has 17 residues. The ends lost 2 bases at V and 4 bases at J; junction bases unmatched: 12. The V gene's germline CDR1 is SGDLS and CDR2 YYNGEE. The DNA of the CDR3 is TGTGCCAGCAGCGTTCGCCCTGCGGGGGGAGGGGCAGATACGCAGTATTTT. Residues: CASSVRPAGGGADTQYF.

The chain has TRBV2 and TRBJ1-5; no clear D gene. V lost 1 base and J 6 bases, leaving 10 bases between the germline ends. CDR3 length: 14 residues. CDR1 SNHLY and CDR2 FYNNEI come from the germline V gene. Written as DNA, the CDR3 is TGTGCCAGCAGTGAAGAAGGGTCGGTTCAGCCCCAGCATTTT. This sequence encodes CASSEEGSVQPQHF.

This clone was observed once. The chain carries TRBV30 and TRBJ1-4, with 9 bases aligning to TRBD1. There are 14 residues in the CDR3. V lost 7 bases and J lost 8; bases outside the gene matches: 11. Germline lookup yields CDR1 GTSNPN and CDR2 SVGIG (reference sequence). The CDR3 protein is CASSRQGGEEKLFF. Written as DNA, the CDR3 is TGTGCCTCATCTCGACAGGGGGGGGAGGAAAAACTGTTTTTT.

This chain links TRBV9 with TRBJ1-4, with TRBD1 identical over 9 bases. V dropped 3 bases and J dropped 7; count of bases not matched to a gene: 7. CDR3 size: 15 residues. Germline assignment: CDR1 SGDLS and CDR2 YYNGEE. CDR3 in amino acids: CASSAGQGLIEKLFF. The CDR3 region has the DNA TGTGCCAGCAGCGCCGGACAGGGGCTCATTGAAAAACTGTTTTTT. Variable domain in full (rest from reference TRBV9 and TRBJ1-4): DSGVTQTPKHLITATGQRVTLRCSPRSGDLSVYWYQQSLDQGLQFLIQYYNGEERAKGNILERFSAQQFPDLHSELNLSSLELGDSALYFCASSAGQGLIEKLFFGSGTQLSVL.

The rearrangement uses TRBV7-6 and TRBJ2-2; D gene ambiguous. V dropped 3 bases and J dropped 5 bases, with 7 bases sitting between them. CDR1 and CDR2 from the germline V gene are SGHVS and FNYEAQ. CDR3 size: 13 residues. In DNA form, the CDR3 reads TGTGCCAGCAGCTTTCGGTGGACCGGGGAGCTGTTTTTT. It codes for CASSFRWTGELFF.

The chain has TRBV2 and TRBJ1-4; tentatively, D is TRBD1 (6 bases). CDR3 length: 12 residues. CDR1 is SNHLY and CDR2 is FYNNEI in the germline V gene. The V and J ends lost 5 bases and 8 bases respectively, with 9 bases between them. CDR3 sequence: CASSFTGEKLFF. The DNA of the CDR3 is TGTGCCAGCAGTTTTACAGGGGAAAAACTGTTTTTT.

The rearrangement joins TRBV6-5 to TRBJ2-1; 11 bases line up with TRBD2. Germline CDR1 and CDR2: MNHEY and SVGAGI. The CDR3 has 15 amino acids. After removal of 6 bases from V and 3 bases from J, the junction contained 4 bases not matched to a gene. The CDR3, as DNA: TGTGCCAGCAGCAGTAGCGGGAGGGTCTACAATGAGCAGTTCTTC. This translates into CASSSSGRVYNEQFF.